Shown below are 21 T cell receptor beta chains from a single sample sequenced in a study of T cell repertoires in cytomegalovirus infection. TCRdb analysed the reads with MiXCR anew, one entry per CDR3 protein. The repertoire consists of 830,000 or so distinct CDR3 sequences, with approximately 32% occurring once and the leading ten covering 9.5% to 15%. Their antigens remain unidentified. Source: cultured CD8+ T cells from PBMCs, taken from culture after CMV antigen stimulation. These receptors were taken from a human donor in good health (CMV status not recorded). Some clones in this sample may be carry-over from other donors' samples.

This clonotype was seen only a few times. The chain couples TRBV6-5 to TRBJ2-7; D is perhaps TRBD1 (5 bases). The CDR3 has 14 residues. Germline loops: CDR1 MNHEY, CDR2 SVGAGI. With 6 bases removed from V and 0 bases from J, the gap between germline ends came to 12 bases. In DNA form, the CDR3 reads TGTGCCAGCAGCCAGGCGGACATCTCCTACGAGCAGTACTTC. Translated, it gives CASSQADISYEQYF.

This clonotype appeared many times. The V call is TRBV6-6, the J call TRBJ2-3; D is possibly TRBD1 (5 bases). The length of the CDR3 is 14 residues. CDR1 and CDR2 (germline): MNHNY, SVGAGI (reference sequence). Trimming cost V 4 bases and J 3 bases, with 11 bases left between them. The CDR3 DNA reads TGTGCCAGCAGTTTGACCCCAGGGACAGATACGCAGTATTTT. Its protein product is CASSLTPGTDTQYF.

V and J are TRBV6-5 and TRBJ1-2, with TRBD1 identical over 8 bases. The CDR3 is 16 amino acids. The germline V gene has CDR1 MNHEY and CDR2 SVGAGI. Trimming removed 6 bases from V and 3 bases from J; junction bases left unmatched: 12. CDR3 nucleotides: TGTGCCAGCAGAGGATACCGGGACAGGAACCACTATGGCTACACCTTC. Its protein is CASRGYRDRNHYGYTF.

The chain has TRBV6-2 or TRBV6-3 and TRBJ2-2, with D perhaps TRBD2 (6 bases). The CDR3 consists of 15 residues. Germline CDR1 MNHEY, CDR2 SVGEGT. V lost 0 bases, J lost 6 bases, and 11 bases lay in between. This chain's CDR3 is CASSYSGGFSGELFF. CDR3 sequence (DNA): TGTGCCAGCAGTTACTCAGGAGGGTTTTCCGGGGAGCTGTTTTTT.

The chain links TRBV5-4 to TRBJ2-3; 8 positions agree with TRBD2. This CDR3 comprises 16 residues. Trimming took 2 bases from V and 3 from J; bases not matched to a gene: 8. CDR1 and CDR2 (germline): SGHNT, YYREEE (reference sequence). The CDR3 region has the DNA TGTGCCAGCAGCTTACGGGGGGGGGGCCAAACAGATACGCAGTATTTT. Translated: CASSLRGGGQTDTQYF. The full variable domain, rest sourced from reference TRBV5-4 and TRBJ2-3, is ETGVTQSPTHLIKTRGQQVTLRCSSQSGHNTVSWYQQALGQGPQFIFQYYREEENGRGNFPPRFSGLQFPNYSSELNVNALELDDSALYLCASSLRGGGQTDTQYFGPGTRLTVL.

This clonotype was counted ten times or more. This chain connects TRBV12-3 or TRBV12-4 to TRBJ2-2; a weak D match, TRBD1 (5 bases). Trimming shortened V by 3 bases and J by 3 bases, and 11 bases separated the two germline ends. The CDR3 length is 15 residues. CDR3 coding DNA: TGTGCCAGCAGTTTTGAGGAAGGGGACACCGGGGAGCTGTTTTTT. This gives the protein CASSFEEGDTGELFF.

This clonotype was observed a handful of times. The CDR3 DNA reads TGTGCCAGCAGGGATTCCGGGACAGGCTTTAATCAGCCCCAGCATTTT. This codes for CASRDSGTGFNQPQHF. The chain has TRBV6-1 and TRBJ1-5, with 8 bases identical to TRBD1. V was pared by 6 bases and J by 4 bases, with 11 bases of the junction left unmatched. The CDR3 runs to 16 residues. Germline assignment: CDR1 MNHNS and CDR2 SASEGT.

This sequence joins TRBV2 and TRBJ1-1; 10 nucleotides match TRBD1. Germline trimming cut 8 bases from V and 6 bases from J; bases unmatched to any gene: 9. The germline V gene encodes CDR1 SNHLY and CDR2 FYNNEI. The length of the CDR3 is 14 residues. CDR3 nucleotides: TGTGCCAGCGGAACGGGACAGGGGACCCCTGAAGCTTTCTTT. Its protein product is CASGTGQGTPEAFF.

This clonotype was counted many times. The V call is TRBV19, the J call TRBJ1-1, with no clear D. Trimming cost V 1 base and J 0 bases, with 3 bases left between them. This CDR3 contains 13 residues. The germline V gene encodes CDR1 LNHDA and CDR2 SQIVND (reference sequence). The CDR3 here is CASSIGVNTEAFF. Here the CDR3 DNA reads TGTGCCAGTAGTATAGGAGTGAACACTGAAGCTTTCTTT. The full variable domain, completed using reference TRBV19 and TRBJ1-1, is DGGITQSPKYLFRKEGQNVTLSCEQNLNHDAMYWYRQDPGQGLRLIYYSQIVNDFQKGDIAEGYSVSREKKESFPLTVTSAQKNPTAFYLCASSIGVNTEAFFGQGTRLTVV.

This chain connects TRBV7-6 to TRBJ2-7; no firm D call. The CDR3 sequence is 13 residues long. Trimming took 3 bases from V and 7 from J, leaving 13 bases between them. Per the germline V gene, CDR1 is SGHVS and CDR2 is FNYEAQ. The CDR3 loop reads CASSFRLAWEQYF. The DNA for the CDR3 is TGTGCCAGCAGCTTCCGTCTGGCTTGGGAGCAGTACTTC.

Only a few counts were recorded for this clonotype. This chain connects TRBV2 to TRBJ2-3, with D possibly matching TRBD2 (6 bases). The CDR3 is made up of 16 amino acids. V lost 5 bases and J lost 3, with 18 bases in between. CDR1 and CDR2 from the germline V gene are SNHLY and FYNNEI. The CDR3 DNA reads TGTGCCAGCAGTATCGTAGCGGTAGGGGCAACAGATACGCAGTATTTT. Translating gives CASSIVAVGATDTQYF. The entire variable domain, with the rest obtained from reference TRBV2 and TRBJ2-3, is as follows: EPEVTQTPSHQVTQMGQEVILRCVPISNHLYFYWYRQILGQKVEFLVSFYNNEISEKSEIFDDQFSVERPDGSNFTLKIRSTKLEDSAMYFCASSIVAVGATDTQYFGPGTRLTVL.

This chain uses TRBV24-1 with TRBJ2-2, with D maybe TRBD2 (6 bases). This CDR3 region has 17 residues. CDR1 is KGHDR and CDR2 is SFDVKD in the germline V gene. Trimming pared 0 bases from V and 4 bases from J, leaving 14 bases between. DNA of the CDR3: TGTGCCACCAGTGATTTGTTCGGGACTGGGACCACCGGGGAGCTGTTTTTT. Translation: CATSDLFGTGTTGELFF.

About this clonotype: A clone one base away is much larger, so this may be a read error. CDR3 in amino acids: CASRIGQTYTEAFF. The DNA for the CDR3 is TGTGCCAGCAGGATTGGACAGACATACACTGAAGCTTTCTTT. The rearrangement uses TRBV7-4 and TRBJ1-1, with D possibly matching TRBD1 (6 bases). Germline V gene lookup returns CDR1 SGHVT and CDR2 SQSDAQ. Trimming pared 6 bases from V and 3 bases from J, leaving 14 bases between. This CDR3 has 14 amino acids.

The chain is built from TRBV7-2 and TRBJ1-1, with D uncertain. Per germline, CDR1 SGHTA and CDR2 FQGNSA. The CDR3 extends over 14 amino acids. V lost 2 bases and J 1 base, leaving 8 bases between the germline ends. In DNA form, the CDR3 reads TGTGCCAGCAGCTTAAACCCTCGGAACACTGAAGCTTTCTTT. Residues: CASSLNPRNTEAFF.

This clonotype came up a few times. CDR3 nucleotides: TGTGCCAGCTCAGGGACCGACGAGCAGTACTTC. Translation gives CASSGTDEQYF. The gene calls are TRBV18 and TRBJ2-7; D is tentatively TRBD1 or TRBD2 (5 bases each). From germline, CDR1 is KGHSH and CDR2 LQKENI. Deletions cut 5 bases from V and 5 bases from J, with 7 bases between. The CDR3 sequence is 11 residues long. Using reference TRBV18 and TRBJ2-7 for the parts outside the CDR3, the full variable domain is NAGVMQNPRHLVRRRGQEARLRCSPMKGHSHVYWYRQLPEEGLKFMVYLQKENIIDESGMPKERFSAEFPKEGPSILRIQQVVRGDSAAYFCASSGTDEQYFGPGTRLTVT.

This clonotype was seen only a few times. The CDR3 loop reads CASSHTVYEQYV. The CDR3 DNA follows: TGTGCCAGCAGTCACACAGTCTACGAGCAGTACGTC. V is TRBV12-3 or TRBV12-4 and J is TRBJ2-7; D is uncertain. The CDR3 sequence is 12 residues long. The germline V and J ends were trimmed by 5 bases and 3 bases, with 8 bases remaining between them.

As for this clonotype: A junction boundary mismatches the germline segment, possibly from a read error. The chain carries TRBV6-5 and TRBJ2-3; the D gene could be TRBD1 or TRBD2 (5 bases each). CDR1 MNHEY and CDR2 SVGAGI come from the germline V gene. The CDR3 is 17 amino acids. For the CDR3, the DNA is TGTGCCAACAGTCCCGGTGGGGGTCGACCCAGCACAGATACGCAGTATTTT. This gives the protein CANSPGGGRPSTDTQYF.

The chain has TRBV7-9 and TRBJ2-7; TRBD1 is a possible D gene (6 bases). The CDR3 has 13 residues. Trimming removed 3 bases from V and 7 bases from J, with 13 bases in between. Germline CDR1 reads SEHNR; CDR2 reads FQNEAQ (reference sequence). The CDR3 sequence: CASSFGTTSEQYF. The CDR3 DNA is TGTGCCAGCAGCTTTGGGACAACCTCGGAGCAGTACTTC.

The chain joins TRBV24-1 to TRBJ2-1; D unclear. The CDR3 consists of 14 residues. Germline CDR1 and CDR2: KGHDR and SFDVKD. The germline V and J ends were trimmed by 0 bases and 8 bases, with 10 bases remaining between them. The CDR3: CATSDLRQDDEQFF. The DNA of the CDR3 is TGTGCCACCAGTGATTTGCGTCAGGATGATGAGCAGTTCTTC.

Only a few counts were recorded for this clonotype. This chain links TRBV9 with TRBJ1-2; possible D gene TRBD1, 6 bases. CDR1 and CDR2 (germline): SGDLS, YYNGEE. The CDR3 runs to 12 residues. The ends were cut back, 5 bases at V and 8 bases at J, with 13 bases in the middle. The CDR3 DNA reads as TGTGCCAGCAGGGAAAGAGACAGGGGCTACACCTTC. Translated, it gives CASRERDRGYTF.

V is TRBV7-2 and J is TRBJ2-1; D not resolved. This CDR3 has 14 amino acids. V lost 5 bases to trimming and J lost 3 bases, with 11 bases between them. The germline gives CDR1 SGHTA, CDR2 FQGNSA. This CDR3 reads CASSRGDLYNEQFF. As DNA, the CDR3 is TGTGCCAGCAGCCGTGGGGATCTCTACAATGAGCAGTTCTTC. Complete variable domain (other parts from reference TRBV7-2 and TRBJ2-1): GAGVSQSPSNKVTEKGKDVELRCDPISGHTALYWYRQSLGQGLEFLIYFQGNSAPDKSGLPSDRFSAERTGGSVSTLTIQRTQQEDSAVYLCASSRGDLYNEQFFGPGTRLTVL.